This T cell receptor (beta chain) appears in the sequencing data of a study of control samples from healthy donors and cancer patients. A few counts support this clone. TCRdb keeps only in-frame clones here, not all; method: immunoSEQ multiplex PCR. The sample has fewer than 95,000 clones, approximately 86% seen once. The CDR3 sequence is 17 residues long. Germline V gene lookup returns CDR1 GTSNPN and CDR2 SVGIG (reference sequence). Trimming cost V 2 bases and J 0 bases, with 16 bases left between them. The sample taken for sequencing was blood. This receptor was identified in a man aged 30-40 years in good health. The chain combines TRBV30 with TRBJ1-4, with a tentative D call TRBD1 (6 bases). This chain's CDR3 is CAWSPGTRRATNEKLFF. The CDR3 DNA reads as TGTGCCTGGAGTCCTGGGACAAGGCGGGCAACTAATGAAAAACTGTTTTTT.